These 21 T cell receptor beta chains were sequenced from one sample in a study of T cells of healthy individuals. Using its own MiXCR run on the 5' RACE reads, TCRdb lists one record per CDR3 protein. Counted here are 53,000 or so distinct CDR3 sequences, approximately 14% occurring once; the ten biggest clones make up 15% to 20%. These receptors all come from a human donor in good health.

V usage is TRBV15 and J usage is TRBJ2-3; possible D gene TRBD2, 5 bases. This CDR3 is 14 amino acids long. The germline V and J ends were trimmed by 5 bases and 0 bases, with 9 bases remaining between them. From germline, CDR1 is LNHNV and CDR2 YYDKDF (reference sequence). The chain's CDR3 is CATSSRTSTDTQYF. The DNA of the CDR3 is TGTGCCACCAGCTCACGGACTAGCACAGATACGCAGTATTTT.

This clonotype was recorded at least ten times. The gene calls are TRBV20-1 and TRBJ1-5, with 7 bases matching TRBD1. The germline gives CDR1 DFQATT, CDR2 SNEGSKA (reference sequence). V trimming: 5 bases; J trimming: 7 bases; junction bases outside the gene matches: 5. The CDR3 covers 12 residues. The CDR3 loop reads CSALQGRQPQHF. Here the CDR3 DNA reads TGCAGTGCTCTACAGGGGAGGCAGCCCCAGCATTTT.

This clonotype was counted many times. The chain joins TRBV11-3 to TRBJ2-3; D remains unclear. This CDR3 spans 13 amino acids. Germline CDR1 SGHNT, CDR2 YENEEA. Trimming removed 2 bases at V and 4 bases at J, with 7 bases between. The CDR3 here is CASSLHRADTQYF. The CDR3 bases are TGTGCCAGCAGCTTACACCGCGCAGATACGCAGTATTTT.

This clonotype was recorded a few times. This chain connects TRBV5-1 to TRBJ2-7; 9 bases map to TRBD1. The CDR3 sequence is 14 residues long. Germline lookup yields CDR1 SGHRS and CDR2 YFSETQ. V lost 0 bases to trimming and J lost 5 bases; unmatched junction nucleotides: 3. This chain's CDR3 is CASSLDGTGNEQYF. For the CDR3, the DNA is TGCGCCAGCAGCTTGGATGGGACAGGGAACGAGCAGTACTTC.

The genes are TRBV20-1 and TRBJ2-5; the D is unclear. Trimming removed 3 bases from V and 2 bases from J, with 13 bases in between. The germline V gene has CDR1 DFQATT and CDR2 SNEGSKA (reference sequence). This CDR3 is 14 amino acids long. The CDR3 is CSARTWQAQETQYF. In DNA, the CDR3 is TGCAGTGCTAGGACCTGGCAGGCGCAAGAGACCCAGTACTTC.

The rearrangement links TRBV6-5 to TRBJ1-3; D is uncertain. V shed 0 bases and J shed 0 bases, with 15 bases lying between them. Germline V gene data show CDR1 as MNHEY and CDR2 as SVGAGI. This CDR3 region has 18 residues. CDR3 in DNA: TGTGCCAGCAGTTACTCGATGGTACAGATGGTCTCTGGAAACACCATATATTTT. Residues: CASSYSMVQMVSGNTIYF.

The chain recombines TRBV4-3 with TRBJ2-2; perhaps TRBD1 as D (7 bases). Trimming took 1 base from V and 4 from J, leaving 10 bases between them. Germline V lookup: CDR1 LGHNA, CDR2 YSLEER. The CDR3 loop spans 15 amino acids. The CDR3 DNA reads TGCGCCAGCAGCCAAGGGCAGGGGGGCACCGGGGAGCTGTTTTTT. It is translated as CASSQGQGGTGELFF.

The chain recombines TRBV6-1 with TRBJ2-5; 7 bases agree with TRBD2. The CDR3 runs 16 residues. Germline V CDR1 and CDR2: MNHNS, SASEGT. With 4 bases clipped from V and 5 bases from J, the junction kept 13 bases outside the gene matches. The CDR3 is CASSATASGARETQYF. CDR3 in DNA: TGTGCCAGCAGTGCGACCGCCAGCGGGGCGCGGGAGACCCAGTACTTC.

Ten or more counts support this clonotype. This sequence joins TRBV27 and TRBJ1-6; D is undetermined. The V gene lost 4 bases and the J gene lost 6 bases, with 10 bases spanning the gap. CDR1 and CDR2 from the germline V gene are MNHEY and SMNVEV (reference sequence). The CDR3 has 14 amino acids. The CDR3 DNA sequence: TGTGCCAGCAGTTCGAGGAGTGGTAATTCACCCCTCCACTTT. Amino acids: CASSSRSGNSPLHF.

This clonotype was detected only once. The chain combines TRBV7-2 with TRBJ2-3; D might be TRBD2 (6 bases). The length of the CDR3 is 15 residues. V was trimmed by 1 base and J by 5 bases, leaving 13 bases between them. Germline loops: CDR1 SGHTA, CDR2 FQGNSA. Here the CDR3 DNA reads TGTGCCAGCAGCTTAGGATCGGGAGATAGAGATACGCAGTATTTT. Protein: CASSLGSGDRDTQYF.

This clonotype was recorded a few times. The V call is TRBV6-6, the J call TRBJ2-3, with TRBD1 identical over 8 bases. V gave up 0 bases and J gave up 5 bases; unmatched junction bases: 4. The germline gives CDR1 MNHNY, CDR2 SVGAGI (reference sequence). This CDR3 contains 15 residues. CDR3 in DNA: TGTGCCAGCAGTTACTCCCAGGGGGCCGTAGATACGCAGTATTTT. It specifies CASSYSQGAVDTQYF.

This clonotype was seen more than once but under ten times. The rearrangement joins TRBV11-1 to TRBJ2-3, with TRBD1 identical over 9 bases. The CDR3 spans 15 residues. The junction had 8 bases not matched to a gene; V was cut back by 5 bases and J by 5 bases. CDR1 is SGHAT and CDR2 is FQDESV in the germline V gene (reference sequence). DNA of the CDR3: TGTGCCAGCAGCCCGGACAGGGGAGAGGAAGATACGCAGTATTTT. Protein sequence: CASSPDRGEEDTQYF.

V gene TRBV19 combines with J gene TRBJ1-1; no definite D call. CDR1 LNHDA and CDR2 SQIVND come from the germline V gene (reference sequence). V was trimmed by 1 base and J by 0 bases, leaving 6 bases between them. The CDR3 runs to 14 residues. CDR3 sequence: CASSIVGMNTEAFF. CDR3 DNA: TGTGCCAGTAGTATAGTCGGGATGAACACTGAAGCTTTCTTT.

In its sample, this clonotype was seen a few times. CDR3 DNA sequence: TGTGCCATCAGTGAGTCAACAGGGGACCCTGGAAACACCATATATTTT. It is translated as CAISESTGDPGNTIYF. This chain links TRBV10-3 with TRBJ1-3; 7 bases align to TRBD1. The CDR3 has 16 residues. The germline V gene encodes CDR1 ENHRY and CDR2 SYGVKD. Trimming at V came to 0 bases and at J to 2 bases, leaving 4 bases not matched to a gene.

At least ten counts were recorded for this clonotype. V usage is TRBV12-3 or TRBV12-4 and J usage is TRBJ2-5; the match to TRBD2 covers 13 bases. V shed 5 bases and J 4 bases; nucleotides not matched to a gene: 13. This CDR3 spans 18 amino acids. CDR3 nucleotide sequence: TGTGCCAGCAGTATTGGACTAGCGGGGGACCCGAAACGAGAGACCCAGTACTTC. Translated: CASSIGLAGDPKRETQYF.

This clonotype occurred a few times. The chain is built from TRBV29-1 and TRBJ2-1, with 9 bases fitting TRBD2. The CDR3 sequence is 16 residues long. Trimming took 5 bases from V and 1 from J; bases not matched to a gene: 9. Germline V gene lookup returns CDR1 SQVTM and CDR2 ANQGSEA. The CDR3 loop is CSVSNLAGRSYNEQFF. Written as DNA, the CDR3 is TGCAGCGTTTCCAACCTAGCGGGGCGATCCTACAATGAGCAGTTCTTC.

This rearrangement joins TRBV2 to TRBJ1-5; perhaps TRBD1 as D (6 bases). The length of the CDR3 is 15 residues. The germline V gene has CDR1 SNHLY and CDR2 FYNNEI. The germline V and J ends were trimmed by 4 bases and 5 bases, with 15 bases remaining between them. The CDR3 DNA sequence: TGTGCCAGCAGTGTTGGGGGCGCAGTCCATCAGCCCCAGCATTTT. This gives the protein CASSVGGAVHQPQHF.

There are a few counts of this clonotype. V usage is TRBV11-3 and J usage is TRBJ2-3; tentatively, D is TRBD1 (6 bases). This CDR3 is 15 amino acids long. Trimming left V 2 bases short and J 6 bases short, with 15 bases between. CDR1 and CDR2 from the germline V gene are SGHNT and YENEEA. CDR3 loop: CASSLPGHPPDTQYF. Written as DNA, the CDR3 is TGTGCCAGCAGCTTACCGGGACACCCCCCCGATACGCAGTATTTT.

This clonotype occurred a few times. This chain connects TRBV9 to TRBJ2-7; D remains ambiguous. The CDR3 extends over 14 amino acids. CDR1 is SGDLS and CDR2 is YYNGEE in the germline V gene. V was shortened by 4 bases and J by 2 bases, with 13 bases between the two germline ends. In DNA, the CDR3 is TGTGCCAGCAGCCCAGGATTAGGCCCCTACGAGCAGTACTTC. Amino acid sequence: CASSPGLGPYEQYF.

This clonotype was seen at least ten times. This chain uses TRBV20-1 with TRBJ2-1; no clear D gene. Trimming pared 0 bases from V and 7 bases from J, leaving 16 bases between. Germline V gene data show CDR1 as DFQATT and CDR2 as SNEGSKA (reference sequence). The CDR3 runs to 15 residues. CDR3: CSAREDHFKGNEQFF. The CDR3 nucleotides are TGCAGTGCTAGAGAGGACCATTTCAAGGGTAATGAGCAGTTCTTC.

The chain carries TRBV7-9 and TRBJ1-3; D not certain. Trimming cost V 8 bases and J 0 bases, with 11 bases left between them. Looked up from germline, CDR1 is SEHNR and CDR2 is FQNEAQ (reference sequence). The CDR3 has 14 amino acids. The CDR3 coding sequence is TGTGCCAGCGGACGGGGAAGCTCTGGAAACACCATATATTTT. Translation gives CASGRGSSGNTIYF. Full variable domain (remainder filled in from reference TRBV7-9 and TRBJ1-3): DTGVSQNPRHKITKRGQNVTFRCDPISEHNRLYWYRQTLGQGPEFLTYFQNEAQLEKSRLLSDRFSAERPKGSFSTLEIQRTEQGDSAMYLCASGRGSSGNTIYFGEGSWLTVV.